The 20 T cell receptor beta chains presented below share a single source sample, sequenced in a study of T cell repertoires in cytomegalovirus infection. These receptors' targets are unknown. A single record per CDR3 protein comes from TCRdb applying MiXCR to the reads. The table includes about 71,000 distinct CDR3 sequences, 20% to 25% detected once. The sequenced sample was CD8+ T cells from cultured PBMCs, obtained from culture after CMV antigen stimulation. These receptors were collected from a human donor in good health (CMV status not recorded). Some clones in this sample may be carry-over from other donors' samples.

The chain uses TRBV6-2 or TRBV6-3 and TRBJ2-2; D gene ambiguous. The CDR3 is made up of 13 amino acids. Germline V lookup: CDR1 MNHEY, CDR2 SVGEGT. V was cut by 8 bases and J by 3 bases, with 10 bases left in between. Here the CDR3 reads CASENTDTGELFF. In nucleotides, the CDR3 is TGTGCCAGCGAAAACACCGACACCGGGGAGCTGTTTTTT.

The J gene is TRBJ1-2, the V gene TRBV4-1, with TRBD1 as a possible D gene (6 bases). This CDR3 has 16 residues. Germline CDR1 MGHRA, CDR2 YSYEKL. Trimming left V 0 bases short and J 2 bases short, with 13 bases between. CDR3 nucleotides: TGCGCCAGCAGCCAAGATCTGACAGGAACCAACTATGGCTACACCTTC. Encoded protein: CASSQDLTGTNYGYTF.

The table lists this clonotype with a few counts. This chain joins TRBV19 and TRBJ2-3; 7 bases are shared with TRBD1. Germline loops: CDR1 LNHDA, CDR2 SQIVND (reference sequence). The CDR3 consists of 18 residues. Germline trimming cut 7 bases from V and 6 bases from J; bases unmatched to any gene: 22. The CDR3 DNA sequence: TGTGCCAGTACCCCAATGAGCAGTGAGACAGGGTTTGGTGATACGCAGTATTTT. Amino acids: CASTPMSSETGFGDTQYF.

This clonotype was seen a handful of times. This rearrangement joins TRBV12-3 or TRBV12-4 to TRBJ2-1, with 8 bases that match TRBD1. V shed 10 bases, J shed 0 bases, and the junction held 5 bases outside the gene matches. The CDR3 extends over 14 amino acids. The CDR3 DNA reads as TGTGCCACCGGGGGACAGGCCTCCTACAATGAGCAGTTCTTC. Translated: CATGGQASYNEQFF.

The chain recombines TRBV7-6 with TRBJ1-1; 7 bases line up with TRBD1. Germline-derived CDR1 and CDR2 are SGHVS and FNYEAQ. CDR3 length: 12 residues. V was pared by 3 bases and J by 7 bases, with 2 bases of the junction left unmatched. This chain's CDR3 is CASSFTGVEAFF. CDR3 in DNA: TGTGCCAGCAGCTTCACAGGGGTTGAAGCTTTCTTT.

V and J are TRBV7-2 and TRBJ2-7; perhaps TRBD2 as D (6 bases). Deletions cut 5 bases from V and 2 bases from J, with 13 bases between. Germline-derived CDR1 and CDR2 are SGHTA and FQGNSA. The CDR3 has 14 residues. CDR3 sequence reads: CASSPGLIAYEQYF. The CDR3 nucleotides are TGTGCCAGCAGCCCCGGACTAATTGCCTACGAGCAGTACTTC.

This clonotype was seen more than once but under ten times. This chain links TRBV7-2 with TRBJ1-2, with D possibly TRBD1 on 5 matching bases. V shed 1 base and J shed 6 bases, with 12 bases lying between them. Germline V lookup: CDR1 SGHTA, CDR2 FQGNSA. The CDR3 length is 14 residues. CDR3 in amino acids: CASSLEGLRDGYTF. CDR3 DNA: TGTGCCAGCAGCTTAGAGGGGCTAAGGGATGGCTACACCTTC. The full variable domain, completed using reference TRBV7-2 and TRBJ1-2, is GAGVSQSPSNKVTEKGKDVELRCDPISGHTALYWYRQSLGQGLEFLIYFQGNSAPDKSGLPSDRFSAERTGGSVSTLTIQRTQQEDSAVYLCASSLEGLRDGYTFGSGTRLTVV.

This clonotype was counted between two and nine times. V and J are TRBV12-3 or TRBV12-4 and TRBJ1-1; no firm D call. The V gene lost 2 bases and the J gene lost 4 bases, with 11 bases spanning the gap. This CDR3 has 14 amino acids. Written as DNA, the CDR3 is TGTGCCAGCAGTTTATCAGGTTGGAGCACTGAAGCTTTCTTT. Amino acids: CASSLSGWSTEAFF.

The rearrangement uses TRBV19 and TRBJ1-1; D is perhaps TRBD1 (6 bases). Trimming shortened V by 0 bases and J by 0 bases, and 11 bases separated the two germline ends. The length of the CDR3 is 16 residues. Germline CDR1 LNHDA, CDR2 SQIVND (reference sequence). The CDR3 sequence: CASSIDKTGLNTEAFF. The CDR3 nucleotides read TGTGCCAGTAGTATAGATAAGACAGGCTTGAACACTGAAGCTTTCTTT.

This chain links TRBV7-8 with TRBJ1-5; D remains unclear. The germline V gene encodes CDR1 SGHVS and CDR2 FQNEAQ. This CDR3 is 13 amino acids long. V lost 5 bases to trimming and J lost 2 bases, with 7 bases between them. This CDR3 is CASSPRGNQPQHF. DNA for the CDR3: TGTGCCAGCAGCCCCCGGGGCAATCAGCCCCAGCATTTT.

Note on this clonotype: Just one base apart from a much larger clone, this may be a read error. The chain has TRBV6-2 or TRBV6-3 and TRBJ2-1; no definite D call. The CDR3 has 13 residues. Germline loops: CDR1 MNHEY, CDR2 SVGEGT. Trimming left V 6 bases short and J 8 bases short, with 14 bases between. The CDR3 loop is CASSDWVRDEQFF. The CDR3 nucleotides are TGTGCCAGCAGCGACTGGGTTAGGGATGAGCAGTTCTTC.

CDR3 amino acids: CASSPWTGNYGYTF. Written as DNA, the CDR3 is TGTGCCAGCAGCCCTTGGACGGGAAACTATGGCTACACCTTC. The genes are TRBV7-6 and TRBJ1-2; D is ambiguous. Germline CDR1 reads SGHVS; CDR2 reads FNYEAQ. Deletions cut 5 bases from V and 2 bases from J, with 12 bases between. The CDR3 covers 14 residues.

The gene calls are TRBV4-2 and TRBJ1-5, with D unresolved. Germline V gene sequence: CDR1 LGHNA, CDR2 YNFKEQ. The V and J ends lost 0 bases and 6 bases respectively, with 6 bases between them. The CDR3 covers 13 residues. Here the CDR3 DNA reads TGTGCCAGCAGCCAAGATCTTAGTCAGCCCCAGCATTTT. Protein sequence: CASSQDLSQPQHF.

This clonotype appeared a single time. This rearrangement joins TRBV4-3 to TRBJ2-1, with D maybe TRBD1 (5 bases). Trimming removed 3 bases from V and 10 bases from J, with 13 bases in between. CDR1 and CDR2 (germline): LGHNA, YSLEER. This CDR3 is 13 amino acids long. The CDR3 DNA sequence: TGCGCCAGCAGCCATTCCAGACAGATAGAGCAGTTCTTC. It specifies CASSHSRQIEQFF.

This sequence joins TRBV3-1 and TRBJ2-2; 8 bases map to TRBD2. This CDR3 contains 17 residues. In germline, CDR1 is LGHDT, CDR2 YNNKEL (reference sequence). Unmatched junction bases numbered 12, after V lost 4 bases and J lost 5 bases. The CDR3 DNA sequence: TGTGCCAGCAGCCCCCGGTGGTCGGGAGGGTCGACCGGGGAGCTGTTTTTT. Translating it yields CASSPRWSGGSTGELFF.

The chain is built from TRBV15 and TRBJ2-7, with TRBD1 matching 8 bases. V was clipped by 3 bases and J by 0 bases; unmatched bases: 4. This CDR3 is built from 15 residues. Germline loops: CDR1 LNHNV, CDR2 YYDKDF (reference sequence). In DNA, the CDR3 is TGTGCCACCAGCAGGGGACAGGCGCTCTCCTACGAGCAGTACTTC. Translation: CATSRGQALSYEQYF.

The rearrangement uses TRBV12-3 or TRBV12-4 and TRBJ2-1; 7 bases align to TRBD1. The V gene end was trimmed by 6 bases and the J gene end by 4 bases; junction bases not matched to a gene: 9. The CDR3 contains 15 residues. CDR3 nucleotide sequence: TGTGCCAGCAGGCCGACAGGGATGGGGTACAATGAGCAGTTCTTC. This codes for CASRPTGMGYNEQFF.

This CDR3 reads CASSTNRGGSTEAFF. The CDR3 bases are TGTGCCAGCAGCACGAACAGGGGAGGAAGCACTGAAGCTTTCTTT. The chain is built from TRBV11-1 and TRBJ1-1, with 7 bases matching TRBD1. The CDR3 has 15 amino acids. The V and J ends lost 5 bases and 4 bases, in that order; junction bases with no gene match: 10. The germline gives CDR1 SGHAT, CDR2 FQDESV (reference sequence).

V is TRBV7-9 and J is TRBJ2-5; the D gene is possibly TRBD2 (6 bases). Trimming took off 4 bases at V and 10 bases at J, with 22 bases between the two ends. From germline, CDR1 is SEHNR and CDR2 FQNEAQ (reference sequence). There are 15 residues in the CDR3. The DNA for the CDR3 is TGTGCCAGCAGCTCCGAACGCCGACACGGGAGAATCCAGTACTTC. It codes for CASSSERRHGRIQYF.

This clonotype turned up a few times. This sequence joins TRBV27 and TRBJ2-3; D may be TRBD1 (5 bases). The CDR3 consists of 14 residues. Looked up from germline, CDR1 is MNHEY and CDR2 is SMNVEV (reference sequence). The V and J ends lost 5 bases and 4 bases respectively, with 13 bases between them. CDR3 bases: TGTGCCAGCAGTCTCCGGACATTTCCAGATACGCAGTATTTT. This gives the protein CASSLRTFPDTQYF.